The entry below describes one T cell receptor beta chain. The sample is drawn from a study of blood T cell repertoires in COVID-19. The CDR3 runs 14 residues. Germline V gives CDR1 KGHSH, CDR2 LQKENI. V gave up 6 bases and J gave up 8 bases, with 19 bases separating them. Assay used: immunoSEQ multiplex PCR; TCRdb lists only in-frame clones, some missing. The sample records over 100,000 clones, roughly 90% being singletons. This sequence was found in a human donor with acute or convalescent COVID-19. The donor label of this sample is uncertain. The J gene is TRBJ1-2, the V gene TRBV18; a weak D match, TRBD1 (6 bases). Sequencing was done on a sample of peripheral blood. The CDR3, as DNA: TGTGCCAGCTCCCGGGACACCGACTCCAACGGCTACACCTTC. As protein: CASSRDTDSNGYTF.